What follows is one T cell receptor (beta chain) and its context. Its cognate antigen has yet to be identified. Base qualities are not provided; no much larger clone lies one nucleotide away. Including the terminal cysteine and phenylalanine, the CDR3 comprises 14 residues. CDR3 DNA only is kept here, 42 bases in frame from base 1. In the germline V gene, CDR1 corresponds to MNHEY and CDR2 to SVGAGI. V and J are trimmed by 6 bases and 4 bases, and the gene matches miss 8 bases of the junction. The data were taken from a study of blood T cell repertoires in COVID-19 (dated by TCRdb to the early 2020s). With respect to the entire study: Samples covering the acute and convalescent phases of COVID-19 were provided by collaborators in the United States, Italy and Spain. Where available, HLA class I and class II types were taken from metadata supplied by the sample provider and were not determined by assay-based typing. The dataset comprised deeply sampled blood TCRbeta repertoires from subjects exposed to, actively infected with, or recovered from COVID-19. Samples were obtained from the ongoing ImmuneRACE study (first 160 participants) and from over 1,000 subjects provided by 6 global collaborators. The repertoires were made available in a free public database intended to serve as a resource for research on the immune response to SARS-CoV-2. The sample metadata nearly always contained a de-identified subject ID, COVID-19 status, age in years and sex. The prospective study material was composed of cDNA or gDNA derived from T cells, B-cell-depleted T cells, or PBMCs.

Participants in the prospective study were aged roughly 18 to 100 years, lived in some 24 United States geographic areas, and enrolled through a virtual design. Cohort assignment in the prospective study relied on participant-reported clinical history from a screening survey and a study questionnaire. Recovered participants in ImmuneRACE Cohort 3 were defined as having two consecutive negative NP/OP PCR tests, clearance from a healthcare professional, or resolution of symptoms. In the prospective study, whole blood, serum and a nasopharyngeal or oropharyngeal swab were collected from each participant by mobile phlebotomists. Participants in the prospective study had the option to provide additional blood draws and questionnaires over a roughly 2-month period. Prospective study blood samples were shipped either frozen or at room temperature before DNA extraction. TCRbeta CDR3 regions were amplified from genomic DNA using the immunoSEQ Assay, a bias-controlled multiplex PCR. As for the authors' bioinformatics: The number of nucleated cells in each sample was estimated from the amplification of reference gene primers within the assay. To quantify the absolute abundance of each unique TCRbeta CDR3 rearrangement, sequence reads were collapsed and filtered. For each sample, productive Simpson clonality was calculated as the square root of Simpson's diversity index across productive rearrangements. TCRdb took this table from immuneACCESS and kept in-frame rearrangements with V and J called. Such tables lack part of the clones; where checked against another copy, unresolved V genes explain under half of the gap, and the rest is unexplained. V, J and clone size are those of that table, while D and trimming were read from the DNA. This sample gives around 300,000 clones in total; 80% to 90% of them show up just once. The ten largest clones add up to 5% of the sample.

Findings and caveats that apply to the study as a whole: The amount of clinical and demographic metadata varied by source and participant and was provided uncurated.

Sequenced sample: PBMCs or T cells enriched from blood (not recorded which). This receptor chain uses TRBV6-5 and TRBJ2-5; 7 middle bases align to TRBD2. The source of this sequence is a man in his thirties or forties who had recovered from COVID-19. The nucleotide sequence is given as TGTGCCAGCAGGGCCCAGCCGGGGGGAGAGACCCAGTACTTC. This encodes CASRAQPGGETQYF.